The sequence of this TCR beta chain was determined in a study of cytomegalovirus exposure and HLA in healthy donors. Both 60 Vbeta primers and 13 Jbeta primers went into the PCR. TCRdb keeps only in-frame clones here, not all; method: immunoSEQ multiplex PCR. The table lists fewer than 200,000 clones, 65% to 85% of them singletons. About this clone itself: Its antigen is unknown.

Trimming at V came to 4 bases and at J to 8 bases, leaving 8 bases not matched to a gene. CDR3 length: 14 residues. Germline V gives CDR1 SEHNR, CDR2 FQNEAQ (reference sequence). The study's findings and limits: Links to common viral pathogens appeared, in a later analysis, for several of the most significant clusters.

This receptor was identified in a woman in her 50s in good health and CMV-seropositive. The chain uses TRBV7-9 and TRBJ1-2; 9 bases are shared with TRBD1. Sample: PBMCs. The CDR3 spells CASSWTGVLLGYTF. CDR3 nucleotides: TGTGCCAGCAGCTGGACAGGGGTCCTCCTAGGCTACACCTTC.